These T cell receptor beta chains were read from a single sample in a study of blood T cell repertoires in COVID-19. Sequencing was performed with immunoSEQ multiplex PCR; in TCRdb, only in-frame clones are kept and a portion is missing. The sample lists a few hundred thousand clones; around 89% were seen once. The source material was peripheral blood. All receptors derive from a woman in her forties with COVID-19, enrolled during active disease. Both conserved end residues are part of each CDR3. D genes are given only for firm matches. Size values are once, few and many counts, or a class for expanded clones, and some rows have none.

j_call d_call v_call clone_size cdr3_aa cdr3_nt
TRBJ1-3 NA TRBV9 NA CASSVDSVPDSGNTIYF TGTGCCAGCAGCGTAGATTCGGTCCCGGACAGTGGAAACACCATATATTTT
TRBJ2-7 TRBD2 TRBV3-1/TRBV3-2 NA CASSRSLAGGPGEQYF TGTGCCAGCAGCCGATCTTTAGCGGGAGGGCCGGGCGAGCAGTACTTC
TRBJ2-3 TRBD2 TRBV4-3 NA CASSQGPGGAGAYTDTQYF TGCGCCAGCAGCCAGGGCCCGGGGGGAGCGGGGGCCTACACAGATACGCAGTATTTT
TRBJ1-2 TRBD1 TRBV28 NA CASKDRVGGYTF TGTGCCAGCAAGGACAGGGTCGGGGGCTACACCTTC
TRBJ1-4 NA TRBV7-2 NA CASSPRQANEKLFF TGTGCCAGCAGCCCACGTCAGGCTAATGAAAAACTGTTTTTT
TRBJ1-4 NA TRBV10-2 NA CASSESVTELFF TGCGCCAGCAGTGAGTCGGTAACAGAACTGTTTTTT
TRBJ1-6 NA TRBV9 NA CASSPSGGPSPLHF TGTGCCAGCAGCCCCTCGGGGGGGCCTTCACCCCTCCACTTT
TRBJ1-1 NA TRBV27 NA CASSPGGVGTEAFF TGTGCCAGCAGCCCGGGGGGAGTGGGCACTGAAGCTTTCTTT
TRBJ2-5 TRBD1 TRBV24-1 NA CATSDRGRETQYF TGTGCCACTTCGGACAGGGGGCGAGAGACCCAGTACTTC
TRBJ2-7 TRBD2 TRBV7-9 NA CASKGTSDSYEQYF TGTGCCAGCAAGGGGACTAGCGACTCCTACGAGCAGTACTTC
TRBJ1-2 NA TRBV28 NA CASSYRDYGYTF TGTGCCAGCAGTTACAGGGACTATGGCTACACCTTC
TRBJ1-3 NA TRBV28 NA CASLAGVSGNTIYF TGTGCCAGCCTAGCGGGGGTCTCTGGAAACACCATATATTTT
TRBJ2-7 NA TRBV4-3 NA CASSQESSIAGPYEQYF TGCGCCAGCAGCCAGGAGAGCTCGATTGCGGGCCCTTACGAGCAGTACTTC
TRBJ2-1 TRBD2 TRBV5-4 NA CASSESGRSYNEQFF TGTGCCAGCAGCGAGAGCGGGAGGTCCTACAATGAGCAGTTCTTC
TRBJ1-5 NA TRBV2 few CASSRTGGPQPQHF TGTGCCAGCAGTAGGACCGGGGGACCGCAGCCCCAGCATTTT
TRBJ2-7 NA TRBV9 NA CASSVGLRGYEQYF TGTGCCAGCAGCGTAGGATTACGCGGCTACGAGCAGTACTTC
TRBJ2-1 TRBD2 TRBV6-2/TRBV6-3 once CASSYLAGGSEQFF TGTGCCAGCAGTTATCTAGCGGGAGGCTCTGAGCAGTTCTTC
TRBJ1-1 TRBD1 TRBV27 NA CASSLTGSRPAHTEAFF TGTGCCAGCAGTCTGACAGGGTCGCGTCCGGCACACACTGAAGCTTTCTTT
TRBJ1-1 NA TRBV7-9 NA CASSLTDSNTEAFF TGTGCCAGCAGCTTAACGGACTCGAACACTGAAGCTTTCTTT
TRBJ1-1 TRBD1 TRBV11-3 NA CASSFSGQGGTEAFF TGTGCCAGCAGCTTCAGTGGACAGGGGGGCACTGAAGCTTTCTTT
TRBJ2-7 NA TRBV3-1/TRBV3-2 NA CASSPRYACSYEQYF TGTGCCAGCAGCCCCCGGTACGCCTGCTCCTACGAGCAGTACTTC
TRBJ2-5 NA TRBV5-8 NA CASRRQYQETQYF TGTGCCAGCAGGAGACAGTACCAAGAGACCCAGTACTTC
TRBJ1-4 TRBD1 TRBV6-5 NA CASSPPPGGGEKLFF TGTGCCAGCAGTCCCCCTCCAGGGGGCGGTGAAAAACTGTTTTTT
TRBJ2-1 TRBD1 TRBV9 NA CASSGLGTGGNEQFF TGTGCCAGCAGCGGACTCGGGACAGGGGGCAATGAGCAGTTCTTC
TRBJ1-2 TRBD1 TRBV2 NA CASSGSNRGRNGYTF TGTGCCAGCAGTGGCTCTAACAGGGGGCGAAATGGCTACACCTTC
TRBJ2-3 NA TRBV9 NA CASSVGGTVTDTQYF TGTGCCAGCAGCGTAGGCGGGACGGTCACAGATACGCAGTATTTT
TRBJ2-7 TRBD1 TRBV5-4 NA CASSLATGASEQYF TGTGCCAGCAGCTTAGCGACAGGGGCCTCCGAGCAGTACTTC
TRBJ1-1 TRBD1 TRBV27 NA CASRRTGNTEAFF TGTGCCAGCAGGAGGACAGGAAACACTGAAGCTTTCTTT
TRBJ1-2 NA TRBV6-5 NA CASKPSRYYGYTF TGTGCCAGCAAACCAAGCCGGTACTATGGCTACACCTTC
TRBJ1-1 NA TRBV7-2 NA CASSFDSNAEAFF TGTGCCAGCAGCTTTGACAGTAACGCTGAAGCTTTCTTT
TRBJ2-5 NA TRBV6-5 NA CASSPTLNQETQYF TGTGCCAGCAGTCCGACACTGAACCAAGAGACCCAGTACTTC
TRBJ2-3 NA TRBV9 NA CASSVVPSAADTQYF TGTGCCAGCAGCGTAGTCCCGTCGGCGGCAGATACGCAGTATTTT
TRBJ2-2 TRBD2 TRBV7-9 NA CASSLPGLNTGELFF TGTGCCAGCAGCTTACCGGGACTAAACACCGGGGAGCTGTTTTTT
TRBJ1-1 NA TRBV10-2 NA CASSGAIEAFF TGCGCCAGCAGTGGGGCCATTGAAGCTTTCTTT
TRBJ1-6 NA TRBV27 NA CASSLGGLINSPLHF TGTGCCAGCAGTTTAGGCGGCCTAATTAATTCACCCCTCCACTTT
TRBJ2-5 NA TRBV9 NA CASSPPRGGETQYF TGTGCCAGCAGCCCCCCCCGGGGAGGAGAGACCCAGTACTTC
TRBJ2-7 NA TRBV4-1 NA CASSPGQGPSHEQYF TGCGCCAGCAGCCCGGGGCAGGGGCCCAGCCACGAGCAGTACTTC
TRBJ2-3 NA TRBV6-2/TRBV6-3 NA CASSYFGGLTDTQYF TGTGCCAGCAGTTACTTCGGGGGACTCACAGATACGCAGTATTTT
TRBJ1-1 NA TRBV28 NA CASSPQGTEAFF TGTGCCAGCAGTCCGCAGGGCACTGAAGCTTTCTTT
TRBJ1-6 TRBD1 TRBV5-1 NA CASSLGGTENSPLHF TGCGCCAGCAGCTTGGGTGGGACAGAGAATTCACCCCTCCACTTT
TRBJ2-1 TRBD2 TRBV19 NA CASSILAGWGQNEQFF TGTGCCAGTAGTATACTAGCGGGATGGGGACAGAATGAGCAGTTCTTC
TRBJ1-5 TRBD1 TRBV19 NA CASRHRDSPVGNQPQHF TGTGCCAGTAGACACCGGGACAGTCCGGTTGGGAATCAGCCCCAGCATTTT
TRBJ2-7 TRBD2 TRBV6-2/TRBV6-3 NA CASSFSGGAYEQYF TGTGCCAGCAGTTTTAGCGGGGGGGCCTACGAGCAGTACTTC
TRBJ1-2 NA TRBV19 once CASSRTSGTNLGIIYGYTF TGTGCCAGTAGTCGAACATCCGGGACAAACTTGGGGATTATCTATGGCTACACCTTC